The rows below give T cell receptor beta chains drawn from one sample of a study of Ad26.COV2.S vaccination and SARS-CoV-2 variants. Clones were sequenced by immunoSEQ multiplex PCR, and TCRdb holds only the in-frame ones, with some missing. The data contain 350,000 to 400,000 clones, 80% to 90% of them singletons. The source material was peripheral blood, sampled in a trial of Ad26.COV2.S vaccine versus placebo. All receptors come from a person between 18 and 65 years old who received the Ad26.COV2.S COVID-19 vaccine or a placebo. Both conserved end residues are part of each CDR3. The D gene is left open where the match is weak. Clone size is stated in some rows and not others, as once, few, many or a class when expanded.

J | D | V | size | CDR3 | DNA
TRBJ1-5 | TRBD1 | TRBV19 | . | CASSPGTGIGQPQHF | TGTGCCAGTAGTCCCGGGACAGGGATAGGCCAGCCCCAGCATTTT
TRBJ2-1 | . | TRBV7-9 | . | CASSSGRRSPNEQFF | TGTGCCAGCAGCTCGGGACGCCGGTCGCCTAATGAGCAGTTCTTC
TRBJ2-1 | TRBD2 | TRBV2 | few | CASSPGTSGYNEQFF | TGTGCCAGCAGCCCCGGGACTAGCGGCTACAATGAGCAGTTCTTC
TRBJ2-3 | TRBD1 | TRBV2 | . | CASSRTGANMADTQYF | TGTGCCAGCAGCCGGACAGGGGCGAATATGGCAGATACGCAGTATTTT
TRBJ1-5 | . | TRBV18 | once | CASSPEGNSNQPQHF | TGTGCCAGCTCACCGGAGGGAAATAGCAATCAGCCCCAGCATTTT
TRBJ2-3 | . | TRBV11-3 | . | CASSLDLSDTQYF | TGTGCCAGCAGCTTAGATCTTAGCGATACGCAGTATTTT
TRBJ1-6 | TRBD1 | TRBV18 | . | CASSPGTGQNSPLHF | TGTGCCAGCTCACCTGGGACAGGTCAGAATTCACCCCTCCACTTT
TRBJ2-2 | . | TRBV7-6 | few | CASSLRGNTGELFF | TGTGCCAGCAGCTTAAGGGGGAACACCGGGGAGCTGTTTTTT
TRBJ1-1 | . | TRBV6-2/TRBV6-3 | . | CASSYSGGITEAFF | TGTGCCAGCAGTTACTCAGGGGGGATCACTGAAGCTTTCTTT
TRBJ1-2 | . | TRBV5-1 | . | CASSSFPQGDYGYTF | TGCGCCAGCAGCTCCTTTCCACAGGGTGACTATGGCTACACCTTC
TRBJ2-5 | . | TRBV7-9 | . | CASRGGEQETQYF | TGTGCCAGCAGGGGGGGCGAACAAGAGACCCAGTACTTC
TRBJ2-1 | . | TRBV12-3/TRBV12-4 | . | CASSLGAWNEQFF | TGTGCCAGCAGTTTAGGGGCTTGGAATGAGCAGTTCTTC
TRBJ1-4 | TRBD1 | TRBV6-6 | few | CASSYGSGGGEKLFF | TGTGCCAGCAGTTACGGGTCAGGGGGTGGTGAAAAACTGTTTTTT
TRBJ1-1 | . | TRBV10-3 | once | CAISDGNTEAFF | TGTGCCATCAGCGACGGCAACACTGAAGCTTTCTTT
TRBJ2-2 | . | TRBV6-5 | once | CASSRHEGGELFF | TGTGCCAGCAGCCGGCATGAGGGCGGGGAGCTGTTTTTT
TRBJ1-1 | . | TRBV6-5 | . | CASSYMEGRNTEAFF | TGTGCCAGCAGTTATATGGAAGGAAGAAACACTGAAGCTTTCTTT
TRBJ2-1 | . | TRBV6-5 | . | CASSYSVTGRNEQFF | TGTGCCAGCAGTTACTCAGTCACAGGGCGCAATGAGCAGTTCTTC
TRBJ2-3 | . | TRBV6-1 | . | CASSELGYRTDTQYF | TGTGCCAGCAGTGAATTAGGCTATCGCACAGATACGCAGTATTTT
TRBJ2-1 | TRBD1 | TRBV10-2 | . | CASSRGEAGTGWYEQFF | TGCGCCAGCAGTCGGGGGGAGGCCGGGACAGGGTGGTATGAGCAGTTCTTC
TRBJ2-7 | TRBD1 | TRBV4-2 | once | CASSQEGQGDHEQYF | TGTGCCAGCAGCCAAGAGGGACAGGGGGACCACGAGCAGTACTTC
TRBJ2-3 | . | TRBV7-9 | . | CASSYWGITSSTDTQYF | TGTGCCAGCAGCTATTGGGGTATAACTTCTAGCACAGATACGCAGTATTTT
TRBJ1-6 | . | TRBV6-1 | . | CASSGGDSIRKSPLHF | TGTGCCAGCAGTGGGGGGGACTCTATAAGGAAATCACCCCTCCACTTT
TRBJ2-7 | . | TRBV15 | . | CATSSTGFQQYF | TGTGCCACCAGCAGCACTGGGTTCCAGCAGTACTTC
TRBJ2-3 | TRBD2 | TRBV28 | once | CASSSLGAGGPTDTQYF | TGTGCCAGCAGCTCACTCGGGGCGGGGGGACCCACAGATACGCAGTATTTT
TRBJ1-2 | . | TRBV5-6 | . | CASSSDMVNYGYTF | TGTGCCAGCAGCTCAGACATGGTTAACTATGGCTACACCTTC
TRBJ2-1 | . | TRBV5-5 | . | CASSLGSYNEQFF | TGTGCCAGCAGCTTGGGTTCCTACAATGAGCAGTTCTTC
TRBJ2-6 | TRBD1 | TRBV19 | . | CASSKQGSGANVLTF | TGTGCCAGTAGTAAACAGGGGTCTGGGGCCAACGTCCTGACTTTC
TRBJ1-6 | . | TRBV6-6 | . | CASSIVVHNSPLHF | TGTGCCAGCAGCATAGTAGTACATAATTCACCCCTCCACTTT
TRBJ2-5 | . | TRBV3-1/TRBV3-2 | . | CASSQDLARQETQYF | TGTGCCAGCAGCCAAGATCTAGCGAGGCAAGAGACCCAGTACTTC
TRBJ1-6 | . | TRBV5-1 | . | CASSLEGGESSPLHF | TGCGCCAGCAGCTTGGAAGGGGGAGAGTCTTCACCCCTCCACTTT
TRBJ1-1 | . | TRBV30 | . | CAWSPEPNTEAFF | TGTGCCTGGAGTCCCGAACCGAACACTGAAGCTTTCTTT
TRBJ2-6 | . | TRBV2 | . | CASSDDASGANVLTF | TGTGCCAGCAGTGATGATGCCTCTGGGGCCAACGTCCTGACTTTC
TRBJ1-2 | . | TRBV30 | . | CAWSHTSQGARGYTF | TGTGCCTGGAGCCACACCTCACAGGGAGCAAGGGGCTACACCTTC
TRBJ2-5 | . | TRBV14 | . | CASSQLGGDQETQYF | TGTGCCAGCAGCCAACTGGGTGGGGACCAAGAGACCCAGTACTTC
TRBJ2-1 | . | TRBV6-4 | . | CASRDMTRGRNEQFF | TGTGCCAGCAGGGACATGACTAGGGGTCGCAATGAGCAGTTCTTC
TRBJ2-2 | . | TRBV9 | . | CASSRGDNGELFF | TGTGCCAGCAGCCGGGGAGACAACGGGGAGCTGTTTTTT
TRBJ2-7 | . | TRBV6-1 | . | CASSEGVGVYEQYF | TGTGCCAGCAGTGAGGGGGTAGGAGTCTACGAGCAGTACTTC
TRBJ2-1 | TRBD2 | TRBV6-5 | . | CASSYGPGLAISEQFF | TGTGCCAGCAGTTACGGGCCGGGACTAGCGATTAGTGAGCAGTTCTTC
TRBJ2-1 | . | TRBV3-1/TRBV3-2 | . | CASSQEPGRNRNEQFF | TGTGCCAGCAGCCAAGAGCCCGGGCGGAATCGAAATGAGCAGTTCTTC
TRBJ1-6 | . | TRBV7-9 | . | CASSLSPPGVPLHF | TGTGCCAGCAGCTTATCCCCCCCGGGTGTCCCCCTCCACTTT